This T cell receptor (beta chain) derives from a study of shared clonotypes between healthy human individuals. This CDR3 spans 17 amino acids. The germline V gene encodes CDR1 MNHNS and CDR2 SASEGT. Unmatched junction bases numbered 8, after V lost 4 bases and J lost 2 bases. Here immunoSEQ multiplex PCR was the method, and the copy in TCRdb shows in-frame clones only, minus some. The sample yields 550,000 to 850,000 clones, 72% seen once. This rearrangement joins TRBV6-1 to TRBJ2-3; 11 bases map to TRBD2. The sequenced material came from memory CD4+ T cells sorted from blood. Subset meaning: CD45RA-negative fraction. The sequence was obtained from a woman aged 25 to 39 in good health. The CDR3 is CASSGRGTSGYTDTQYF. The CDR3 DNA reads TGTGCCAGCAGTGGAAGAGGGACTAGCGGATACACAGATACGCAGTATTTT.